Presented here are 11 T cell receptor beta chains from one specimen sequenced in a study of T-cell memory formation after mild COVID-19. TCRdb processed the 5' RACE reads anew with MiXCR; each CDR3 protein has one entry. The sample includes 150,000 to 200,000 distinct CDR3 sequences, 31% of them seen just once. Input material: PBMCs or a T cell subset sorted from them (not recorded which). These receptors originate from an adult woman who had mild COVID-19 (a few samples of this study predate the infection). Cell type and time point are not known.

Here the CDR3 reads CASSSDYREKLFF. In DNA form, the CDR3 reads TGTGCCAGCAGTTCGGACTACCGGGAAAAACTGTTTTTT. V is TRBV12-3 or TRBV12-4 and J is TRBJ1-4; D not certain. Trimming removed 4 bases at V and 8 bases at J, with 11 bases between. The CDR3 has 13 residues.

The genes are TRBV7-9 and TRBJ1-5, with a possible D match to TRBD1 (5 bases). Germline loops: CDR1 SEHNR, CDR2 FQNEAQ (reference sequence). The CDR3 has 15 amino acids. V lost 5 bases to trimming and J lost 1 base, with 12 bases between them. CDR3 sequence: CASSAAGDSNQPQHF. The CDR3, as DNA: TGTGCCAGCAGCGCCGCCGGGGACAGCAATCAGCCCCAGCATTTT.

As for this clonotype: Its ends do not fully match the called genes, so a read error is possible. The rearrangement links TRBV24-1 to TRBJ2-1; D unresolved. CDR1 is KGHDR and CDR2 is SFDVKD in the germline V gene. This CDR3 contains 16 residues. The CDR3 loop reads CTTSDPSDQGNNEQFF. The DNA of the CDR3 is TGTACCACCAGTGACCCATCAGACCAAGGTAACAATGAGCAGTTCTTC.

This rearrangement joins TRBV7-6 to TRBJ1-5; D is perhaps TRBD1 (5 bases). V was cut by 1 base and J by 3 bases, with 13 bases left in between. Germline CDR1 is SGHVS and CDR2 is FNYEAQ. This CDR3 is 16 amino acids long. The CDR3 DNA is TGTGCCAGCAGCTTAGGGTCGCAGGGACTCAATCAGCCCCAGCATTTT. It encodes CASSLGSQGLNQPQHF.

The rearrangement uses TRBV29-1 and TRBJ2-3; D ambiguous. Germline V gene lookup returns CDR1 SQVTM and CDR2 ANQGSEA. This CDR3 region has 10 residues. V was shortened by 4 bases and J by 5 bases, with 4 bases between the two germline ends. The CDR3 coding sequence is TGCAGCGTTGGGGAAGATACGCAGTATTTT. It encodes CSVGEDTQYF.

The chain couples TRBV4-3 to TRBJ1-1; D gene uncertain. V was cut by 2 bases and J by 0 bases, with 4 bases left in between. The CDR3 is 13 residues long. The germline CDR1 and CDR2 sequences are LGHNA and YSLEER. The CDR3 DNA reads as TGCGCCAGCAGCCAAATTTTGAACACTGAAGCTTTCTTT. This sequence encodes CASSQILNTEAFF.

This clonotype was counted only a few times. The rearrangement joins TRBV3-1 to TRBJ1-1, with TRBD1 as a possible D gene (5 bases). The CDR3 has 14 amino acids. With 1 base removed from V and 7 bases from J, the gap between germline ends came to 13 bases. Germline V gives CDR1 LGHDT, CDR2 YNNKEL (reference sequence). CDR3 sequence: CASSQVGGLSEAFF. The CDR3, as DNA: TGTGCCAGCAGCCAAGTTGGGGGATTAAGTGAAGCTTTCTTT.

The chain is built from TRBV5-4 and TRBJ2-7, with 10 positions matching TRBD1. V gave up 2 bases and J gave up 6 bases; unmatched junction bases: 5. The CDR3 sequence is 14 residues long. Germline lookup yields CDR1 SGHNT and CDR2 YYREEE (reference sequence). The CDR3 spells CASSFDWDRGEQYF. The CDR3 bases are TGTGCCAGCAGCTTCGACTGGGACAGGGGCGAGCAGTACTTC.

This clonotype came up a few times. The chain employs TRBV20-1 and TRBJ1-3; D is perhaps TRBD1 (6 bases). The CDR3 totals 19 residues. Germline loops: CDR1 DFQATT, CDR2 SNEGSKA (reference sequence). Between the trimmed V and J ends, which lost 0 bases and 0 bases, there was a span of 21 bases. The CDR3 sequence: CSARETVQAGVFSGNTIYF. The CDR3 coding sequence is TGCAGTGCTAGAGAAACGGTTCAGGCAGGGGTTTTCTCTGGAAACACCATATATTTT.

This chain links TRBV5-1 with TRBJ2-1, with D possibly matching TRBD1 (5 bases). The CDR3 has 13 residues. V gave up 4 bases and J gave up 14 bases, with 19 bases separating them. Germline CDR1 and CDR2: SGHRS and YFSETQ. CDR3 DNA sequence: TGCGCCAGCAGCGCCACCCAATCAGCCAGGGAGTTCTTC. Encoded protein: CASSATQSAREFF.

The chain employs TRBV12-3 or TRBV12-4 and TRBJ2-7, with 10 bases matching TRBD2. The CDR3 loop spans 15 amino acids. V dropped 2 bases and J dropped 7; count of bases not matched to a gene: 8. CDR3 sequence reads: CASSLTSGTFREQYF. CDR3 sequence (DNA): TGTGCCAGCAGTTTAACTAGCGGGACCTTTCGGGAGCAGTACTTC.